Each of the 19 T cell receptor beta chains below was sequenced from the same sample in a study of blood T cell repertoires in COVID-19. Method: immunoSEQ multiplex PCR; TCRdb's copy keeps in-frame clones and lacks some. Among just under 350,000 clones listed, approximately 89% were seen once. Material for sequencing was peripheral blood. These receptors all stem from a woman under 30 who had recovered from COVID-19.

The chain is built from TRBV5-4 and TRBJ2-7; 10 bases are shared with TRBD2. Trimming cost V 3 bases and J 7 bases; bases outside gene matches: 10. Germline V lookup: CDR1 SGHNT, CDR2 YYREEE (reference sequence). The CDR3 is 15 residues long. The CDR3 sequence is CASSWGVAGGPEQYV. The CDR3 nucleotides are TGTGCCAGCAGCTGGGGAGTAGCGGGAGGCCCGGAGCAGTACGTC.

V gene TRBV5-4 combines with J gene TRBJ1-1; tentative D call: TRBD1 (5 bases). V lost 5 bases and J lost 5, with 19 bases in between. Germline V gene sequence: CDR1 SGHNT, CDR2 YYREEE (reference sequence). This CDR3 is 15 amino acids long. The CDR3 sequence: CASRRQVDGGTEAFF. CDR3 sequence (DNA): TGTGCCAGCAGACGCCAGGTGGACGGGGGGACTGAAGCTTTCTTT.

The genes are TRBV5-4 and TRBJ1-1; a weak D match, TRBD1 (5 bases). CDR1 is SGHNT, CDR2 YYREEE, per germline (reference sequence). The CDR3 is 14 amino acids. V lost 4 bases and J 7 bases, leaving 17 bases between the germline ends. The CDR3 spells CASSTPGRAVEAFF. The CDR3 coding sequence is TGTGCCAGCAGCACCCCAGGGAGGGCGGTTGAAGCTTTCTTT.

This chain uses TRBV6-5 with TRBJ1-1, with a weak D call TRBD1 (6 bases). From germline, CDR1 is MNHEY and CDR2 SVGAGI. This CDR3 comprises 11 residues. V shed 10 bases and J shed 8 bases, with 14 bases lying between them. The CDR3 DNA reads TGTGCCACCGACAGGACGGCCGAAGCTTTCTTT. Translation: CATDRTAEAFF.

CDR3 sequence reads: CASSPRGLAGGVMTYEQYV. CDR3 bases: TGTGCCAGCTCACCCCGGGGACTAGCGGGAGGAGTGATGACCTACGAGCAGTACGTC. The chain recombines TRBV18 with TRBJ2-7, with 15 bases that match TRBD2. J lost 2 bases, V lost 3 bases, and 11 bases had no gene match. Germline CDR1 reads KGHSH; CDR2 reads LQKENI. This CDR3 has 19 amino acids.

This clone was detected once. The chain combines TRBV27 with TRBJ2-1, with 15 positions matching TRBD2. CDR3 size: 19 residues. Germline values: CDR1 MNHEY, CDR2 SMNVEV (reference sequence). V lost 6 bases, J lost 8 bases, and 17 bases stayed unmatched. The CDR3 region has the DNA TGTGCCAGCAGAACAAACTATGGACTAGCGGGAGGGCCTGGCTATGAGCAGTTCTTC. Protein product: CASRTNYGLAGGPGYEQFF.

This clone was observed a single time. The chain's CDR3 is CASSEAGGTYNEQFF. The DNA for the CDR3 is TGTGCCAGCAGTGAAGCGGGAGGAACCTACAATGAGCAGTTCTTC. The chain uses TRBV6-1 and TRBJ2-1; possible D gene TRBD2, 6 bases. The germline V and J ends were trimmed by 0 bases and 2 bases, with 8 bases remaining between them. This CDR3 is built from 15 residues. The germline gives CDR1 MNHNS, CDR2 SASEGT.

The chain employs TRBV6-6 and TRBJ1-5; no firm D call. Germline assignment: CDR1 MNHNY and CDR2 SVGAGI (reference sequence). This CDR3 contains 14 residues. The V and J ends lost 2 bases and 10 bases respectively, with 15 bases between them. For the CDR3, the DNA is TGTGCCAGCAGTTACATGGACCGTCGGGGTCCCCAGCATTTT. Protein: CASSYMDRRGPQHF.

V and J are TRBV9 and TRBJ2-7, with a weak D call TRBD1 (6 bases). Germline values: CDR1 SGDLS, CDR2 YYNGEE. The CDR3 is 14 amino acids. Trimming stripped 5 bases from V and 7 bases from J, with 19 bases between. CDR3 loop: CASRPQGPIREQYV. The CDR3 DNA reads as TGTGCCAGCAGGCCACAGGGCCCCATTAGGGAGCAGTACGTC.

This chain links TRBV11-2 with TRBJ1-2, with D perhaps TRBD1 (6 bases). This CDR3 region has 13 residues. V shed 5 bases and J shed 6 bases, with 13 bases lying between them. The germline V gene encodes CDR1 SGHAT and CDR2 FQNNGV. CDR3 sequence: CASSPTGIDGYTF. The CDR3 DNA reads as TGTGCCAGCAGCCCAACAGGGATAGATGGCTACACCTTC.

This rearrangement joins TRBV3-1 (or the pseudogene TRBV3-2) to TRBJ2-1; 7 positions agree with TRBD2. Losses at the gene ends were 0 bases for V and 2 bases for J; bases not matched to a gene: 4. From germline, CDR1 is LGHDT and CDR2 YNNKEL (reference sequence). The length of the CDR3 is 16 residues. The CDR3 DNA reads as TGTGCCAGCAGCCAAGATCCTCTAGCGGCCTACAATGAGCAGTTCTTC. Amino acids: CASSQDPLAAYNEQFF.

The rearrangement uses TRBV7-8 and TRBJ2-7, with D possibly TRBD1 on 5 matching bases. The CDR3 length is 16 residues. Trimming took off 4 bases at V and 6 bases at J, with 22 bases between the two ends. Looked up from germline, CDR1 is SGHVS and CDR2 is FQNEAQ. The CDR3 coding sequence is TGTGCCAGCAGCTCCCTGGGCAGGGCCGTTTCTGCCGAGCAGTACGTC. Translation gives CASSSLGRAVSAEQYV.

The CDR3 spells CASSRGLAGAGELFF. In DNA form, the CDR3 reads TGTGCCAGCAGCCGAGGCCTAGCGGGCGCCGGGGAGCTGTTTTTT. The gene calls are TRBV11-2 and TRBJ2-2, with 8 bases aligning to TRBD2. CDR3 size: 15 residues. Germline V gives CDR1 SGHAT, CDR2 FQNNGV. Trimming at V came to 5 bases and at J to 6 bases, leaving 8 bases not matched to a gene.

This rearrangement joins TRBV24-1 to TRBJ2-7; a weak D match, TRBD1 (6 bases). V lost 5 bases, J lost 3 bases, and 19 bases lay in between. This CDR3 region has 16 residues. Looked up from germline, CDR1 is KGHDR and CDR2 is SFDVKD. CDR3 DNA: TGTGCCACCAGTGTGAGCCGGGACATTAGACGCTACGAGCAGTACGTC. Its protein is CATSVSRDIRRYEQYV.

The rearrangement uses TRBV7-2 and TRBJ2-5; 9 bases are shared with TRBD2. The CDR3 spans 16 residues. Per the germline V gene, CDR1 is SGHTA and CDR2 is FQGNSA. The trim removed 6 bases at V and 5 bases at J, leaving 13 bases unmatched. CDR3 region: CASSPLRREGRETQYF. The DNA of the CDR3 is TGTGCCAGCAGTCCGTTGAGGCGGGAGGGCCGGGAGACCCAGTACTTC.

The table lists this clone with a count of one. The rearrangement links TRBV30 to TRBJ1-3; D gene uncertain. Trimming removed 4 bases from V and 8 bases from J, with 9 bases in between. The CDR3 extends over 11 amino acids. In germline, CDR1 is GTSNPN, CDR2 SVGIG (reference sequence). CDR3 amino acids: CAWTISHTIYF. The CDR3 DNA sequence: TGTGCCTGGACCATCAGTCACACCATATATTTT.

The gene calls are TRBV10-3 and TRBJ2-1; 13 nucleotides match TRBD2. CDR1 is ENHRY and CDR2 is SYGVKD in the germline V gene. J lost 4 bases, V lost 5 bases, and 17 bases had no gene match. This CDR3 has 20 residues. The CDR3 DNA sequence: TGTGCCATCAGTCTCCGGGACAGGGGAACTAGCGGGAGGGGGTACAATGAGCAGTTCTTC. This translates into CAISLRDRGTSGRGYNEQFF.

In its sample, this clone was seen a few times. The chain is built from TRBV11-2 and TRBJ2-1, with D unresolved. Germline CDR1 and CDR2: SGHAT and FQNNGV. The V end lost 2 bases, the J end lost 5 bases, and 7 bases lay between the germline ends. The CDR3 has 13 amino acids. For the CDR3, the DNA is TGTGCCAGCAGCTTAAACAGAAACAATGAGCAGTTCTTC. This codes for CASSLNRNNEQFF.

CDR3: CASSQRTSGSGRETQYF. DNA for the CDR3: TGTGCCAGCAGTCAACGGACTAGCGGGAGTGGAAGAGAGACCCAGTACTTC. The J gene is TRBJ2-5, the V gene TRBV27; TRBD2 matches 13 bases. V lost 5 bases, J lost 4 bases, and 10 bases stayed unmatched. The germline V gene has CDR1 MNHEY and CDR2 SMNVEV (reference sequence). The CDR3 consists of 17 residues.